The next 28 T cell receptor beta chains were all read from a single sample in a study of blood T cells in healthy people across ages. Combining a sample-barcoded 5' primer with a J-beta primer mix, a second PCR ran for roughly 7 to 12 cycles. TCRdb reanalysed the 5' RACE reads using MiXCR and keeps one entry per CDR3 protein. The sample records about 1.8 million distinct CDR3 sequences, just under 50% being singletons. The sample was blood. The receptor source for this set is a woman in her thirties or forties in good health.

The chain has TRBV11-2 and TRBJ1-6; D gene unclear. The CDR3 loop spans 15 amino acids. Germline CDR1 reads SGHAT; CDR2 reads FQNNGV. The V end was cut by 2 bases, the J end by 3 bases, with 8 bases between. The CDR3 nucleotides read TGTGCCAGCAGCTTAAGCCAGCTCTATAATTCACCCCTCCACTTT. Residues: CASSLSQLYNSPLHF. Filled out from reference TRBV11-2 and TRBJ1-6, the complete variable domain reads EAGVAQSPRYKIIEKRQSVAFWCNPISGHATLYWYQQILGQGPKLLIQFQNNGVVDDSQLPKDRFSAERLKGVDSTLKIQPAKLEDSAVYLCASSLSQLYNSPLHFGNGTRLTVT.

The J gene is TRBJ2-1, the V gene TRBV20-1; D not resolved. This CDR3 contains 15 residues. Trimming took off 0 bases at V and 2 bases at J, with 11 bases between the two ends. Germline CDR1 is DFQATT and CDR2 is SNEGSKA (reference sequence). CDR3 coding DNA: TGCAGTGCTAGAGATTTAGGGTTCGCCTACAATGAGCAGTTCTTC. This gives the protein CSARDLGFAYNEQFF.

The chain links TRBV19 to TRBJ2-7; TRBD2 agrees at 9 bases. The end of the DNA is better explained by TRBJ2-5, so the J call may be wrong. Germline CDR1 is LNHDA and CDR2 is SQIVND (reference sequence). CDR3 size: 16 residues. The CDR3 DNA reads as TGTGCCAGTAGTTTACCCCGAATTCCTAGCGGGAAGACCCAGTACTTC. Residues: CASSLPRIPSGKTQYF.

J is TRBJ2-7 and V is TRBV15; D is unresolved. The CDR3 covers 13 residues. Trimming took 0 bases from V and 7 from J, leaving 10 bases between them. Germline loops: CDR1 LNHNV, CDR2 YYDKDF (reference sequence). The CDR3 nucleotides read TGTGCCACCAGCAGAGATCGGATAGGGGAGCAGTACTTC. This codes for CATSRDRIGEQYF.

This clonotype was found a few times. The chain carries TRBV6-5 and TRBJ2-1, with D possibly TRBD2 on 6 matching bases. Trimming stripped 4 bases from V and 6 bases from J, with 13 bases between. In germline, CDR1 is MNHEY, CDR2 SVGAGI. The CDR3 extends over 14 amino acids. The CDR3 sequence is CASSFQREVNEQFF. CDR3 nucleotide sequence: TGTGCCAGCAGTTTCCAAAGGGAGGTCAATGAGCAGTTCTTC.

The CDR3 here is CSVESRTGDNEQFF. The CDR3 nucleotides read TGCAGCGTTGAATCAAGGACAGGGGACAATGAGCAGTTCTTC. The J gene is TRBJ2-1, the V gene TRBV29-1; 9 bases line up with TRBD1. Germline CDR1 is SQVTM and CDR2 is ANQGSEA. V lost 2 bases to trimming and J lost 5 bases; unmatched junction nucleotides: 4. The CDR3 contains 14 residues.

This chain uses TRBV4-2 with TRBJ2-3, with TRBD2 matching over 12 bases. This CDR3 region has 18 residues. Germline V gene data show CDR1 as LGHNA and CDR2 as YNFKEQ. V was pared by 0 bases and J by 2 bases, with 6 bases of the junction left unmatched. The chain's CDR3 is CASSQDSLAGGPTDTQYF. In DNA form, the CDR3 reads TGTGCCAGCAGCCAAGATTCCCTAGCGGGGGGGCCCACAGATACGCAGTATTTT.

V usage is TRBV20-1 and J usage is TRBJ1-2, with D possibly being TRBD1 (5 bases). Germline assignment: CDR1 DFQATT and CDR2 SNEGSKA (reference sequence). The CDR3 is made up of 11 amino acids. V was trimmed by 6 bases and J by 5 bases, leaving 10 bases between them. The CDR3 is CSALRDYGYTF. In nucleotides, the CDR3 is TGCAGTGCCCTCAGGGATTATGGCTACACCTTC.

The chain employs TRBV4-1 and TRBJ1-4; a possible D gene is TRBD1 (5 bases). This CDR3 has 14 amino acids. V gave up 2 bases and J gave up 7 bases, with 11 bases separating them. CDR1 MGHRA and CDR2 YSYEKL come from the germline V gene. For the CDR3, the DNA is TGCGCCAGCAGCCAAAGTCCAGGGACTGAAAAACTGTTTTTT. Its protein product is CASSQSPGTEKLFF.

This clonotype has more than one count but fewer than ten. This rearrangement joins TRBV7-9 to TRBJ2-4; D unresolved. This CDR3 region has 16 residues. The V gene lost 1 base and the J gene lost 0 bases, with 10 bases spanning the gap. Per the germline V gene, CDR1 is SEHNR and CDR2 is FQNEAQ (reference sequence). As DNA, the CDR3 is TGTGCCAGCAGCTTAGAGGTCTCCGTAGCCAAAAACATTCAGTACTTC. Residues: CASSLEVSVAKNIQYF.

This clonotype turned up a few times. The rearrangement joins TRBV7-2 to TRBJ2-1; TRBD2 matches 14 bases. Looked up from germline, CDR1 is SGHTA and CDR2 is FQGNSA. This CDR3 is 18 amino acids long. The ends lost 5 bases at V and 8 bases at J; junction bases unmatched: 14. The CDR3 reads CASSPLRGLAGGADEQFF. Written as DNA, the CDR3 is TGTGCCAGCAGCCCCTTGCGAGGACTAGCGGGGGGAGCAGATGAGCAGTTCTTC.

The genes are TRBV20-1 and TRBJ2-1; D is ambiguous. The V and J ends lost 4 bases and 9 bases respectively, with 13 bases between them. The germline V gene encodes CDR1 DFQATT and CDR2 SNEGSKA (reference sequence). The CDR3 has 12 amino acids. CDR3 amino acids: CSANDVGVEQFF. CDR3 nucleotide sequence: TGCAGTGCTAACGATGTTGGCGTTGAGCAGTTCTTC.

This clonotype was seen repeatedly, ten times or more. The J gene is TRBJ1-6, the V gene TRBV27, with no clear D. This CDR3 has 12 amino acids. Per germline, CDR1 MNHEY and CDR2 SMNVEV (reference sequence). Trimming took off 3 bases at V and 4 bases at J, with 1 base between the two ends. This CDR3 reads CASSFYNSPLHF. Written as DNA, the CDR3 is TGTGCCAGCAGTTTTTATAATTCACCCCTCCACTTT.

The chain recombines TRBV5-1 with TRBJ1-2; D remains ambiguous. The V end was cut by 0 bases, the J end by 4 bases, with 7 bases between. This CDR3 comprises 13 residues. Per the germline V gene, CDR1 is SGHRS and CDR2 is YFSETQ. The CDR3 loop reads CASSLDVGYGYTF. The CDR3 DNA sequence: TGCGCCAGCAGCTTGGATGTGGGCTATGGCTACACCTTC.

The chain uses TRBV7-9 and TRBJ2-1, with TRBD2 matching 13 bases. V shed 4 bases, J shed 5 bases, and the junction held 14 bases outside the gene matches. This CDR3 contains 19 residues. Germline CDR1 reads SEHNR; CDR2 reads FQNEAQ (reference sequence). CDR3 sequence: CASSSYLRTSGGPDNEQFF. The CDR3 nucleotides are TGTGCCAGCAGCTCCTACCTGCGGACTAGCGGGGGCCCTGACAATGAGCAGTTCTTC.

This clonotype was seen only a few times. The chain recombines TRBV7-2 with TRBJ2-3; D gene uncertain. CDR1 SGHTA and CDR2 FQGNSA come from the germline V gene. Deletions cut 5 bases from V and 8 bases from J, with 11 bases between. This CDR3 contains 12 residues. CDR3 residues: CASSPTETTQYF. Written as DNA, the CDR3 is TGTGCCAGCAGCCCTACCGAGACTACGCAGTATTTT.

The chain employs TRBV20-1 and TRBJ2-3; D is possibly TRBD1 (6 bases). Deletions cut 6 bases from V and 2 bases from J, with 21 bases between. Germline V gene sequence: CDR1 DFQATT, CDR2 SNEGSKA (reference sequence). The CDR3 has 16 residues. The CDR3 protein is CSADPRGSRATDTQYF. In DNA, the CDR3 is TGCAGTGCCGATCCCAGGGGAAGTCGAGCCACAGATACGCAGTATTTT.

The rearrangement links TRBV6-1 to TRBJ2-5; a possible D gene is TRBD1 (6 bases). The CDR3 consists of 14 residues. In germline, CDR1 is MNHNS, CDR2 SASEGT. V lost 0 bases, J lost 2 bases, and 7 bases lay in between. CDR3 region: CASSEAGHQETQYF. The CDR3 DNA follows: TGTGCCAGCAGTGAAGCGGGACATCAAGAGACCCAGTACTTC.

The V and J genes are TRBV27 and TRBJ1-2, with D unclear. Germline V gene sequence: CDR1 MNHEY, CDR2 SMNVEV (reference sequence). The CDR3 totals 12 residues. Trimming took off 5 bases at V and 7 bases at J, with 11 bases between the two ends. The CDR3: CASSPAGGGYTF. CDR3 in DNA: TGTGCCAGCAGTCCAGCCGGTGGTGGCTACACCTTC.

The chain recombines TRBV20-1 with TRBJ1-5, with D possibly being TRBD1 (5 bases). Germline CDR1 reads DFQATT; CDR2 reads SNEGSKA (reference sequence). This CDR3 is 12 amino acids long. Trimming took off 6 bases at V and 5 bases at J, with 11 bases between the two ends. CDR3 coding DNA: TGCAGTGCCACGAGGGGTGATCAGCCCCAGCATTTT. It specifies CSATRGDQPQHF.

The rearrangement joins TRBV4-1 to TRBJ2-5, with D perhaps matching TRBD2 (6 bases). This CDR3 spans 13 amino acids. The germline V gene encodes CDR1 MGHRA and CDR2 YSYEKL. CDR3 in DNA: TGCGCACCAACGGGGGTCTCCTACAATGAGCAGTACTTC. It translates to CAPTGVSYNEQYF.

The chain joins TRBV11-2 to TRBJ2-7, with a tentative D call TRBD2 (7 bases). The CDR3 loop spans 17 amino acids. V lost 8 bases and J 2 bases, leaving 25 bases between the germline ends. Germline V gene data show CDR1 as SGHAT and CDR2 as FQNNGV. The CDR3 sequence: CASAQPLAWGGAYEQYF. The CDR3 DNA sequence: TGTGCCAGCGCCCAACCATTAGCCTGGGGGGGCGCCTACGAGCAGTACTTC. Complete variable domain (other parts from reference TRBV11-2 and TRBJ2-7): EAGVAQSPRYKIIEKRQSVAFWCNPISGHATLYWYQQILGQGPKLLIQFQNNGVVDDSQLPKDRFSAERLKGVDSTLKIQPAKLEDSAVYLCASAQPLAWGGAYEQYFGPGTRLTVT.

The CDR3 loop is CASSSGVYSNQPQHF. The CDR3 DNA reads TGTGCCAGCAGCTCGGGGGTCTATAGCAATCAGCCCCAGCATTTT. The genes are TRBV7-2 and TRBJ1-5, with D perhaps TRBD1 (5 bases). The V and J ends lost 4 bases and 0 bases respectively, with 10 bases between them. Germline CDR1 reads SGHTA; CDR2 reads FQGNSA. The CDR3 loop spans 15 amino acids.

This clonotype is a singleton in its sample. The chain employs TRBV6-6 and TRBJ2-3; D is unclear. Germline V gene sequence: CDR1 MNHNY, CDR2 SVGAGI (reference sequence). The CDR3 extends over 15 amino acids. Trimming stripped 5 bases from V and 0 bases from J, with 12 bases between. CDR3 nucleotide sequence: TGTGCCAGCAGTCCTCAGGAATCTAGCACAGATACGCAGTATTTT. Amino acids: CASSPQESSTDTQYF.

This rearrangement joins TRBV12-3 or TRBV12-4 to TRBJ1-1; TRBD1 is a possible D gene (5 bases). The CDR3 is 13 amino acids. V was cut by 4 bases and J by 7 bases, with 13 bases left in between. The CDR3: CASSSRRGGEAFF. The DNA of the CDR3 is TGTGCCAGCAGTTCCCGTAGGGGTGGTGAAGCTTTCTTT.

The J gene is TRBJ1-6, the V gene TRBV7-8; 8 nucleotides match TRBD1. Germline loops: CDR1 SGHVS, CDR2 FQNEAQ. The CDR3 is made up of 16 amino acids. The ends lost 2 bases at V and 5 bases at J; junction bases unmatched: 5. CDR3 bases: TGTGCCAGCAGCTTAAGGACAGGGCGAAATAATTCACCCCTCCACTTT. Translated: CASSLRTGRNNSPLHF.

The CDR3 spells CASSQDIQGAYNEQFF. CDR3 coding DNA: TGTGCCAGCAGCCAAGATATACAGGGTGCCTACAATGAGCAGTTCTTC. The chain carries TRBV4-2 and TRBJ2-1; D possibly corresponds to TRBD1 (6 bases). Germline values: CDR1 LGHNA, CDR2 YNFKEQ. Trimming cost V 0 bases and J 2 bases, with 11 bases left between them. The CDR3 sequence is 16 residues long.

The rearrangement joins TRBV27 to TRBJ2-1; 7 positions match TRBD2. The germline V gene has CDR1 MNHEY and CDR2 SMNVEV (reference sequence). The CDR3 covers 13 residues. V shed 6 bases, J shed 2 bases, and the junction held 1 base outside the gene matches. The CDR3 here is CASRGGTYNEQFF. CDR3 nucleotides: TGTGCCAGCAGGGGGGGGACCTACAATGAGCAGTTCTTC.